This T cell receptor beta chain originates from a study of blood T cells in healthy people across ages. Overall study: About one barcoded beta molecule was captured per two T cells (by template switching). General study points: Both higher diversity and more naive CD4+ cells marked long-lived donors when set against aged donors.

Note on this clonotype: Its antigen is not known. A much larger clone differs from this one at a single base, so this may be a read error.

Then a second PCR, running roughly 7 to 11 cycles, was carried out with a sample-barcoded 5' primer and a J-beta primer mix. Each cDNA was tagged by a template-switch adaptor containing 12 random nucleotides. TCRdb reanalysed the 5' RACE reads using MiXCR and keeps one entry per CDR3 protein. The sample has 650,000 to 1,000,000 distinct CDR3 sequences; 35% to 40% are singletons. CDR3 size: 10 residues. Germline V gene data show CDR1 as MNHEY and CDR2 as SMNVEV (reference sequence). The source is a man aged 18 to 35 in good health. The source material was blood. The chain combines TRBV27 with TRBJ2-5, with D uncertain. Written as DNA, the CDR3 is TGTGCCGGCAGTTTATCACCCCAGTACTTC. The encoded protein is CAGSLSPQYF.